Listed here are 29 T cell receptor beta chains from one sample, sequenced in a study of cytomegalovirus exposure and HLA in healthy donors. The primer mix had 60 Vbeta and 13 Jbeta primers. TCRdb keeps only in-frame clones here, not all; method: immunoSEQ multiplex PCR. The sample data list under 250,000 clones. Sequencing was carried out using PBMCs. The receptors originated from a girl aged 2-10 years in good health and CMV-seropositive.

The CDR3 region has the DNA TGTGCCAGCAGGGAGTCTGGTGGTGAAGCTTTCTTT. It codes for CASRESGGEAFF. This rearrangement joins TRBV7-9 to TRBJ1-1, with D hard to call. The CDR3 is 12 amino acids. Germline CDR1 and CDR2: SEHNR and FQNEAQ (reference sequence). V lost 6 bases, J lost 7 bases, and 12 bases lay in between.

This rearrangement joins TRBV28 to TRBJ2-7; the match to TRBD1 covers 8 bases. Germline values: CDR1 MDHEN, CDR2 SYDVKM. CDR3 length equals 16 residues. The V and J ends lost 7 bases and 0 bases, in that order; junction bases with no gene match: 11. DNA for the CDR3: TGTGCCAGCACCATTAGACAGGGGACGAGCTCCTACGAGCAGTACTTC. Protein product: CASTIRQGTSSYEQYF.

This chain connects TRBV11-2 to TRBJ1-2; TRBD1 might be the D (6 bases). The CDR3 loop spans 18 amino acids. The germline CDR1 and CDR2 sequences are SGHAT and FQNNGV. Between the trimmed V and J ends, which lost 5 bases and 1 base, there was a span of 23 bases. CDR3 sequence (DNA): TGTGCCAGCAGCCCCGGACCAGGACAGCCAATGATTAACTATGGCTACACCTTC. Amino acid sequence: CASSPGPGQPMINYGYTF.

The CDR3, as DNA: TGTGCCAGCGGGACAGGGTTTACCTACACCTTC. Translation: CASGTGFTYTF. The rearrangement joins TRBV6-4 to TRBJ1-2, with 9 nucleotides matching TRBD1. Germline V CDR1 and CDR2: MRHNA, SNTAGT. This CDR3 region has 11 residues. Trimming took 8 bases from V and 10 from J; bases not matched to a gene: 5.

The chain joins TRBV11-3 to TRBJ2-2; 7 bases agree with TRBD2. This CDR3 spans 16 amino acids. J lost 7 bases, V lost 5 bases, and 13 bases had no gene match. The germline V gene encodes CDR1 SGHNT and CDR2 YENEEA. The CDR3 DNA sequence: TGTGCCAGCAGCCGCGGCGGGGGATTAGGGAGCGGGGAGCTGTTTTTT. Amino acids: CASSRGGGLGSGELFF. The entire variable domain, with the rest obtained from reference TRBV11-3 and TRBJ2-2, is as follows: EAGVVQSPRYKIIEKKQPVAFWCNPISGHNTLYWYLQNLGQGPELLIRYENEEAVDDSQLPKDRFSAERLKGVDSTLKIQPAELGDSAVYLCASSRGGGLGSGELFFGEGSRLTVL.

CDR3 amino acids: CASSLTREQYF. In nucleotides, the CDR3 is TGTGCCAGCAGTTTAACCAGGGAACAGTACTTC. This rearrangement joins TRBV28 to TRBJ2-7, with TRBD1 as a possible D gene (5 bases). The CDR3 spans 11 residues. V lost 2 bases, J lost 10 bases, and 9 bases lay in between. In germline, CDR1 is MDHEN, CDR2 SYDVKM.

The V call is TRBV28, the J call TRBJ2-1; 8 nucleotides line up with TRBD2. The J segment lost 8 bases and the V segment lost 2 bases, leaving 11 bases of the junction unmatched. The CDR3 is 16 residues long. Germline V gene data show CDR1 as MDHEN and CDR2 as SYDVKM. The CDR3 spells CASSLASGYPRDEQFF. For the CDR3, the DNA is TGTGCCAGCAGTTTAGCTAGCGGGTACCCCCGCGATGAGCAGTTCTTC.

The chain joins TRBV7-6 to TRBJ2-3, with 8 positions matching TRBD2. CDR1 and CDR2 from the germline V gene are SGHVS and FNYEAQ. This CDR3 region has 16 residues. The V and J ends lost 0 bases and 5 bases, in that order; junction bases with no gene match: 7. The CDR3 reads CASSLAAGTSEDTQYF. In DNA, the CDR3 is TGTGCCAGCAGCTTAGCGGCAGGGACTAGTGAAGATACGCAGTATTTT.

V gene TRBV28 combines with J gene TRBJ1-1; 8 bases are a match to TRBD1. The germline CDR1 and CDR2 sequences are MDHEN and SYDVKM. The CDR3 sequence is 16 residues long. Trimming cost V 5 bases and J 0 bases; bases outside gene matches: 8. The CDR3 sequence is CASSPWTGPMNTEAFF. The CDR3 nucleotides are TGTGCCAGCAGTCCTTGGACAGGGCCGATGAACACTGAAGCTTTCTTT.

The gene calls are TRBV28 and TRBJ1-4, with 7 positions matching TRBD1. The length of the CDR3 is 17 residues. In germline, CDR1 is MDHEN, CDR2 SYDVKM. V trimming: 2 bases; J trimming: 0 bases; junction bases outside the gene matches: 6. This CDR3 is CASSLITGASTNEKLFF. CDR3 bases: TGTGCCAGCAGTTTAATAACAGGGGCCTCAACTAATGAAAAACTGTTTTTT.

The chain links TRBV9 to TRBJ1-3, with D hard to call. V was shortened by 7 bases and J by 4 bases, with 3 bases between the two germline ends. CDR1 and CDR2 from the germline V gene are SGDLS and YYNGEE. The CDR3 runs to 10 residues. CDR3 sequence: CASGGNTIYF. As DNA, the CDR3 is TGTGCCAGCGGCGGAAACACCATATATTTT.

The chain carries TRBV27 and TRBJ1-1; 7 positions match TRBD1. With V trimmed by 4 bases and J by 7 bases, 9 bases remained unmatched. The CDR3 length is 14 residues. CDR1 MNHEY and CDR2 SMNVEV come from the germline V gene (reference sequence). The CDR3 DNA reads TGTGCCAGCAGTTCCGCTTACCGGGACAGTGAAGCTTTCTTT. Its protein is CASSSAYRDSEAFF.

The chain employs TRBV20-1 and TRBJ1-4; D is perhaps TRBD1 (6 bases). This CDR3 region has 11 residues. In germline, CDR1 is DFQATT, CDR2 SNEGSKA (reference sequence). V was shortened by 2 bases and J by 8 bases, with 6 bases between the two germline ends. The CDR3 sequence is CSARRGEKLFF. In DNA, the CDR3 is TGCAGTGCTAGAAGGGGGGAAAAACTGTTTTTT.

The rearrangement links TRBV5-8 to TRBJ1-1; D call uncertain. The length of the CDR3 is 14 residues. Germline CDR1 SGHTS, CDR2 YDEGEE. V shed 0 bases and J shed 4 bases, with 10 bases lying between them. The CDR3, as DNA: TGTGCCAGCAGCTTGGTGCAATCGGGCACTGAAGCTTTCTTT. Protein product: CASSLVQSGTEAFF. Based on the CDR3 plus reference TRBV5-8 and TRBJ1-1, the full variable domain is EAGVTQSPTHLIKTRGQQATLRCSPISGHTSVYWYQQALGLGLQFLLWYDEGEERNRGNFPPRFSGRQFPNYSSELNVNALELEDSALYLCASSLVQSGTEAFFGQGTRLTVV.

The chain carries TRBV6-6 and TRBJ2-2; D might be TRBD1 (5 bases). V was shortened by 4 bases and J by 0 bases, with 6 bases between the two germline ends. Germline CDR1 is MNHNY and CDR2 is SVGAGI (reference sequence). The CDR3 sequence is 14 residues long. CDR3 sequence (DNA): TGTGCCAGCAGTTGGACAACGAACACCGGGGAGCTGTTTTTT. Its translation: CASSWTTNTGELFF.

V gene TRBV5-1 combines with J gene TRBJ1-5; D call uncertain. The germline CDR1 and CDR2 sequences are SGHRS and YFSETQ. This CDR3 has 15 residues. The V and J ends lost 2 bases and 2 bases respectively, with 11 bases between them. CDR3 coding DNA: TGCGCCAGCAGCTTTTGGGCGGGAGGCAATCAGCCCCAGCATTTT. Translation: CASSFWAGGNQPQHF.

V gene TRBV5-1 combines with J gene TRBJ1-4, with D tentatively TRBD1 (6 bases). The germline V gene encodes CDR1 SGHRS and CDR2 YFSETQ. Between the trimmed V and J ends, which lost 0 bases and 6 bases, there was a span of 9 bases. This CDR3 has 14 residues. The CDR3 sequence is CASSLEQGDEKLFF. The CDR3 nucleotides are TGCGCCAGCAGCTTGGAACAGGGAGATGAAAAACTGTTTTTT.

This sequence joins TRBV11-2 and TRBJ2-7; 11 bases line up with TRBD2. Trimming removed 1 base from V and 3 bases from J; junction bases left unmatched: 14. Germline lookup yields CDR1 SGHAT and CDR2 FQNNGV. This CDR3 has 19 amino acids. CDR3 bases: TGTGCCAGCAGCTTAGGGCATAGACTAGCGGGATCAGGTTTCTACGAGCAGTACTTC. The encoded protein is CASSLGHRLAGSGFYEQYF.

This sequence joins TRBV18 and TRBJ1-2; 8 nucleotides line up with TRBD1. V lost 0 bases and J lost 4; bases outside the gene matches: 7. This CDR3 has 16 residues. The germline V gene has CDR1 KGHSH and CDR2 LQKENI. The CDR3 DNA is TGTGCCAGCTCACCACCGGGACAGGATGGGAGCTATGGCTACACCTTC. It specifies CASSPPGQDGSYGYTF.

The V gene is TRBV7-9, the J gene TRBJ1-3; TRBD1 matches at 7 bases. Looked up from germline, CDR1 is SEHNR and CDR2 is FQNEAQ (reference sequence). The CDR3 sequence is 15 residues long. The junction had 1 base not matched to a gene; V was cut back by 1 base and J by 1 base. CDR3 DNA sequence: TGTGCCAGCAGCTTAGGCAGGGGGTCTGGAAACACCATATATTTT. Translating it yields CASSLGRGSGNTIYF.

The chain couples TRBV2 to TRBJ2-1, with 9 nucleotides matching TRBD2. This CDR3 is 15 amino acids long. The J segment lost 2 bases and the V segment lost 4 bases, leaving 3 bases of the junction unmatched. The V gene's germline CDR1 is SNHLY and CDR2 FYNNEI. CDR3 residues: CASSGGGRAYNEQFF. As DNA, the CDR3 is TGTGCCAGCAGTGGTGGCGGGAGGGCCTACAATGAGCAGTTCTTC.

The V and J genes are TRBV7-3 and TRBJ1-1; no reliable D call. The CDR3 sequence is 14 residues long. V was pared by 5 bases and J by 4 bases, with 14 bases between. Germline-derived CDR1 and CDR2 are SGHTA and FQGTGA. This chain's CDR3 is CASSAFSGSTEAFF. DNA for the CDR3: TGTGCCAGCAGCGCGTTTAGTGGGAGCACTGAAGCTTTCTTT.

V is TRBV19 and J is TRBJ2-2; TRBD2 aligns across 7 bases. Germline assignment: CDR1 LNHDA and CDR2 SQIVND (reference sequence). The trim removed 7 bases at V and 3 bases at J, leaving 5 bases unmatched. The CDR3 runs 14 residues. CDR3: CASNWGGDTGELFF. For the CDR3, the DNA is TGTGCCAGTAATTGGGGAGGGGACACCGGGGAGCTGTTTTTT.

This chain links TRBV4-1 with TRBJ2-1; 14 bases match TRBD2. This CDR3 has 15 amino acids. V was pared by 6 bases and J by 6 bases, with 4 bases of the junction left unmatched. Germline V lookup: CDR1 MGHRA, CDR2 YSYEKL. The CDR3 sequence is CASRSTSGRANEQFF. CDR3 in DNA: TGCGCCAGCAGGTCGACTAGCGGGAGGGCCAATGAGCAGTTCTTC.

The chain joins TRBV28 to TRBJ2-5, with TRBD1 identical over 8 bases. Judging by the DNA end, TRBJ2-7 fits better; the J call may be wrong. The CDR3 is 14 residues long. Looked up from germline, CDR1 is MDHEN and CDR2 is SYDVKM. The CDR3 sequence is CASRRGTGPHEQYF. The DNA of the CDR3 is TGTGCCAGCCGCCGGGGGACAGGCCCCCACGAGCAGTACTTC.

In DNA, the CDR3 is TGTGCCAGCAGTTGGGACAGGGGTAAACAAGAGACCCAGTACTTC. It is translated as CASSWDRGKQETQYF. V gene TRBV28 combines with J gene TRBJ2-5; 10 bases are a match to TRBD1. Germline assignment: CDR1 MDHEN and CDR2 SYDVKM. CDR3 size: 15 residues. Trimming cost V 4 bases and J 2 bases; bases outside gene matches: 4.

A remark on this clone: In this CDR3 the conserved last residue, phenylalanine or tryptophan, is missing, so a read error is likely. The V call is TRBV7-6, the J call TRBJ1-2, with 7 bases aligning to TRBD1. The trim removed 5 bases at V and 1 base at J, leaving 7 bases unmatched. Germline V gives CDR1 SGHVS, CDR2 FNYEAQ. The CDR3 is 15 residues long. The CDR3 region has the DNA TGTGCCAGCAGCCCCGGGACAGTTGTTAACTATGGCTACACCCTC. The encoded protein is CASSPGTVVNYGYTL.

The rearrangement joins TRBV5-5 to TRBJ2-3, with D possibly matching TRBD2 (5 bases). CDR1 and CDR2 (germline): SGHKS, YYEKEE (reference sequence). The V and J ends lost 1 base and 0 bases respectively, with 9 bases between them. The CDR3 extends over 15 amino acids. Here the CDR3 DNA reads TGTGCCAGCAGCTTGTGGGAGTTCAGCACAGATACGCAGTATTTT. Translation gives CASSLWEFSTDTQYF.

The V call is TRBV5-1, the J call TRBJ2-3; 10 nucleotides agree with TRBD2. Germline V gene sequence: CDR1 SGHRS, CDR2 YFSETQ. V trimming: 0 bases; J trimming: 0 bases; junction bases outside the gene matches: 4. The CDR3 runs to 17 residues. The CDR3 DNA reads as TGCGCCAGCAGCTTGGCCTCGACTAGCGGGAGCACAGATACGCAGTATTTT. Protein: CASSLASTSGSTDTQYF.